Ten or more counts support the clone carrying this T cell receptor beta chain. The sample belongs to a study of T cells in Graves' hyperthyroidism and ophthalmopathy. With V trimmed by 2 bases and J by 5 bases, 8 bases remained unmatched. Germline lookup yields CDR1 DFQATT and CDR2 SNEGSKA (reference sequence). This CDR3 has 14 amino acids. RNA transcripts provided the source from which TCR beta CDR3 regions were amplified. The TCR CDR3 was amplified in a first-round RT-PCR using the HTBI primer set. A single record per CDR3 protein comes from TCRdb applying MiXCR to the multiplex PCR reads. The table has 500,000 to 700,000 distinct CDR3 sequences, over 15% seen once.

The chain joins TRBV20-1 to TRBJ2-5; 7 bases fit TRBD1. This receptor was identified in a woman aged 18-29 years with Graves' hyperthyroidism. The specimen sequenced was blood. DNA for the CDR3: TGCAGTGCTAGATCGTACAGGGGAGATGAGACCCAGTACTTC. Its protein product is CSARSYRGDETQYF.